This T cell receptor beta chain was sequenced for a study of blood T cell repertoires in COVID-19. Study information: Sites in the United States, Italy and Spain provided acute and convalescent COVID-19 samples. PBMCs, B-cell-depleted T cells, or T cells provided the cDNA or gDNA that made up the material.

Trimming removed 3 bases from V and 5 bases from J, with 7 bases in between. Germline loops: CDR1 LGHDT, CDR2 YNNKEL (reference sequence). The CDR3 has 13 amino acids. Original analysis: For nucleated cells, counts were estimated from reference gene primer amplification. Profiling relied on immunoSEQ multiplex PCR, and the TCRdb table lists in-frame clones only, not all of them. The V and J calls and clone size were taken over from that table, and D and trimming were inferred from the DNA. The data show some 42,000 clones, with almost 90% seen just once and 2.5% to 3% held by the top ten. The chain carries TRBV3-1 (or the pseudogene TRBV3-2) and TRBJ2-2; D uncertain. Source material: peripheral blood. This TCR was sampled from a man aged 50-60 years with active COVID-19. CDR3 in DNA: TGTGCCAGCAGCCAGGGCCGGACCGGGGAGCTGTTTTTT. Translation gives CASSQGRTGELFF.